The clone carrying this TCR beta chain was detected once. The entry originates in a study of T cells in tumors after PD-1 blockade. This CDR3 is built from 13 residues. Trimming pared 4 bases from V and 5 bases from J, leaving 12 bases between. The germline gives CDR1 SGHDT, CDR2 YYEEEE. The repertoire was sequenced with immunoSEQ multiplex PCR; TCRdb's copy has only in-frame clones and lacks some. Of approximately 19,000 clones in the sample, over 75% were seen once. The source of this sequence is a human donor with advanced basal cell or squamous cell carcinoma (not recorded which). The sequencing used PBMCs, collected after anti-PD-1 therapy. V and J are TRBV5-6 and TRBJ2-5; no firm D call. The DNA for the CDR3 is TGTGCCAGCAGCCCCCCGGGTTCGGAGACCCAGTACTTC. Translation: CASSPPGSETQYF.